This passage covers 32 T cell receptor beta chains from one sample sequenced in a study of T cell responses to AZD1222 COVID-19 vaccine. Method: immunoSEQ multiplex PCR; TCRdb's copy keeps in-frame clones and lacks some. Of around 170,000 clones in the sample, approximately 91% were seen once. This material consisted of peripheral blood, taken on day 0 of AZD1222 vaccination. Receptor source: an adult in good health.

The CDR3 bases are TGTGCCAGCAGCTTCGGACAGGGTCGAGAGACCCAGTACTTC. It specifies CASSFGQGRETQYF. The chain is built from TRBV5-4 and TRBJ2-5; the match to TRBD1 covers 8 bases. V lost 2 bases and J lost 4; bases outside the gene matches: 4. The CDR3 consists of 14 residues. Germline V gene lookup returns CDR1 SGHNT and CDR2 YYREEE (reference sequence).

V and J are TRBV27 and TRBJ2-7; D unresolved. Trimming cost V 0 bases and J 2 bases, with 5 bases left between them. The CDR3 extends over 13 amino acids. Germline-derived CDR1 and CDR2 are MNHEY and SMNVEV (reference sequence). In DNA form, the CDR3 reads TGTGCCAGCAGTTTATCCCCACCCTACGAGCAGTACTTC. It codes for CASSLSPPYEQYF.

The J gene is TRBJ2-2, the V gene TRBV4-1; 11 positions agree with TRBD2. Trimming took 1 base from V and 4 from J; bases not matched to a gene: 2. CDR1 is MGHRA and CDR2 is YSYEKL in the germline V gene. This CDR3 is 16 amino acids long. The CDR3 sequence: CASSQVAGGATGELFF. The CDR3 region has the DNA TGCGCCAGCAGCCAAGTAGCGGGGGGGGCCACCGGGGAGCTGTTTTTT.

The chain links TRBV7-2 to TRBJ2-1, with TRBD2 identical over 11 bases. The CDR3 extends over 16 amino acids. Trimming took 1 base from V and 6 from J; bases not matched to a gene: 5. Per the germline V gene, CDR1 is SGHTA and CDR2 is FQGNSA. The CDR3 DNA reads as TGTGCCAGCAGCTTAGTAGCGACTAGCGGGATCAATGAGCAGTTCTTC. It encodes CASSLVATSGINEQFF.

This clone was observed once. The genes are TRBV11-2 and TRBJ2-3, with D unclear. The CDR3 runs to 12 residues. CDR1 is SGHAT and CDR2 is FQNNGV in the germline V gene. V was clipped by 5 bases and J by 4 bases, with 7 bases between them. The CDR3 loop reads CASSASSDTQYF. The CDR3 nucleotides read TGTGCCAGCAGCGCATCTTCAGATACGCAGTATTTT.

This clone turned up a few times. The V gene is TRBV12-3 or TRBV12-4, the J gene TRBJ1-1; D not resolved. Trimming removed 1 base from V and 7 bases from J, with 7 bases in between. The length of the CDR3 is 12 residues. The CDR3 here is CASSLVGSEAFF. The CDR3 region has the DNA TGTGCCAGCAGTTTAGTCGGCAGTGAAGCTTTCTTT.

The gene calls are TRBV27 and TRBJ2-7; 7 bases are a match to TRBD1. This CDR3 contains 15 residues. V dropped 5 bases and J dropped 0; count of bases not matched to a gene: 7. Per germline, CDR1 MNHEY and CDR2 SMNVEV (reference sequence). The CDR3: CASSRNRDSSYEQYF. The DNA for the CDR3 is TGTGCCAGCAGTCGAAACCGGGACAGCTCCTACGAGCAGTACTTC.

The rearrangement links TRBV29-1 to TRBJ1-4; D perhaps matches TRBD1 (6 bases). CDR1 SQVTM and CDR2 ANQGSEA come from the germline V gene. The V gene lost 3 bases and the J gene lost 3 bases, with 11 bases spanning the gap. The CDR3 length is 14 residues. CDR3 coding DNA: TGCAGCGTTGATCCGCAGGGGCCTAATGAAAAACTGTTTTTT. It codes for CSVDPQGPNEKLFF.

In nucleotides, the CDR3 is TGTGCCAGCTCATCGGACTTCGAATTAGCCACAGATACGCAGTATTTT. This encodes CASSSDFELATDTQYF. The rearrangement links TRBV18 to TRBJ2-3; maybe TRBD2 (5 bases). CDR3 length equals 16 residues. V shed 5 bases and J shed 2 bases, with 17 bases lying between them. Germline CDR1 is KGHSH and CDR2 is LQKENI.

In DNA form, the CDR3 reads TGCGCCAGCGGGGCTACAGCGGGATTGAAGGGTTACGAGCAGTACTTC. Its protein product is CASGATAGLKGYEQYF. V usage is TRBV5-1 and J usage is TRBJ2-7; TRBD2 matches at 7 bases. Per germline, CDR1 SGHRS and CDR2 YFSETQ. The CDR3 consists of 16 residues. V trimming: 7 bases; J trimming: 4 bases; junction bases outside the gene matches: 17.

The chain employs TRBV27 and TRBJ1-1, with TRBD1 matching 10 bases. The CDR3 runs to 15 residues. The trim removed 5 bases at V and 3 bases at J, leaving 6 bases unmatched. Germline V lookup: CDR1 MNHEY, CDR2 SMNVEV (reference sequence). CDR3 sequence: CASSRTGGGYTEAFF. In DNA, the CDR3 is TGTGCCAGCAGTCGGACAGGGGGTGGGTACACTGAAGCTTTCTTT.

V is TRBV5-6 and J is TRBJ2-7; a possible D gene is TRBD2 (5 bases). CDR3 length equals 14 residues. Germline CDR1 and CDR2: SGHDT and YYEEEE. V was shortened by 0 bases and J by 2 bases, with 9 bases between the two germline ends. This chain's CDR3 is CASSLDNGAYEQYF. The CDR3 region has the DNA TGTGCCAGCAGCTTGGATAACGGGGCCTACGAGCAGTACTTC.

The count of this clone is one. V usage is TRBV29-1 and J usage is TRBJ2-5; D possibly corresponds to TRBD2 (5 bases). This CDR3 is built from 16 residues. Trimming shortened V by 0 bases and J by 5 bases, and 19 bases separated the two germline ends. Germline CDR1 is SQVTM and CDR2 is ANQGSEA. The CDR3 sequence is CSVEDRARRARETQYF. Written as DNA, the CDR3 is TGCAGCGTTGAAGATCGAGCCAGGCGGGCACGGGAGACCCAGTACTTC. The variable domain in full, completed from reference TRBV29-1 and TRBJ2-5, reads SAVISQKPSRDICQRGTSLTIQCQVDSQVTMMFWYRQQPGQSLTLIATANQGSEATYESGFVIDKFPISRPNLTFSTLTVSNMSPEDSSIYLCSVEDRARRARETQYFGPGTRLLVL.

This chain links TRBV9 with TRBJ2-1; 8 bases are a match to TRBD1. Germline lookup yields CDR1 SGDLS and CDR2 YYNGEE. The junction had 18 bases not matched to a gene; V was cut back by 3 bases and J by 7 bases. This CDR3 comprises 18 residues. CDR3 sequence: CASSADLTGQGRINEQFF. For the CDR3, the DNA is TGTGCCAGCAGCGCCGACCTGACCGGACAGGGAAGAATAAATGAGCAGTTCTTC.

The chain is built from TRBV24-1 and TRBJ2-7, with 10 bases matching TRBD2. There are 15 residues in the CDR3. Germline lookup yields CDR1 KGHDR and CDR2 SFDVKD. The V gene end was trimmed by 2 bases and the J gene end by 3 bases; junction bases not matched to a gene: 3. The CDR3 DNA is TGTGCCACCAGTGATTCCGGGACTAGCGTCTACGAGCAGTACTTC. Translating gives CATSDSGTSVYEQYF.

On this clone itself: This sample also contains other DNA sequences that code for the same CDR3. The V gene is TRBV19, the J gene TRBJ2-5; D gene ambiguous. The germline gives CDR1 LNHDA, CDR2 SQIVND (reference sequence). This CDR3 has 13 residues. Deletions cut 0 bases from V and 6 bases from J, with 8 bases between. In DNA form, the CDR3 reads TGTGCCAGTAGTATAGAAGGTAGACAGACCCAGTACTTC. This sequence encodes CASSIEGRQTQYF.

V gene TRBV5-1 combines with J gene TRBJ2-7; 7 bases are a match to TRBD1. Trimming took 3 bases from V and 7 from J; bases not matched to a gene: 4. This CDR3 region has 12 residues. Germline V gives CDR1 SGHRS, CDR2 YFSETQ. CDR3 sequence: CASSSGQREQYF. CDR3 nucleotides: TGCGCCAGCAGCTCGGGACAGCGGGAGCAGTACTTC.

This rearrangement joins TRBV2 to TRBJ2-7; 9 bases map to TRBD2. CDR3 size: 16 residues. The germline V gene has CDR1 SNHLY and CDR2 FYNNEI. Unmatched junction bases numbered 7, after V lost 2 bases and J lost 2 bases. The CDR3 region is CASSELTSGITYEQYF. The CDR3 DNA reads as TGTGCCAGCAGTGAACTGACTAGCGGAATCACCTACGAGCAGTACTTC. The variable domain in full, completed from reference TRBV2 and TRBJ2-7, reads EPEVTQTPSHQVTQMGQEVILRCVPISNHLYFYWYRQILGQKVEFLVSFYNNEISEKSEIFDDQFSVERPDGSNFTLKIRSTKLEDSAMYFCASSELTSGITYEQYFGPGTRLTVT.

The rearrangement uses TRBV15 and TRBJ1-1; D is ambiguous. Trimming removed 0 bases from V and 7 bases from J, with 15 bases in between. In germline, CDR1 is LNHNV, CDR2 YYDKDF (reference sequence). CDR3 length equals 15 residues. The CDR3 DNA follows: TGTGCCACCAGCAGAGATGGGCGGGGATGGAATGAAGCTTTCTTT. Encoded protein: CATSRDGRGWNEAFF.

This rearrangement joins TRBV5-4 to TRBJ1-4; no reliable D call. Germline V lookup: CDR1 SGHNT, CDR2 YYREEE (reference sequence). This CDR3 is built from 16 residues. V gave up 0 bases and J gave up 8 bases, with 17 bases separating them. The CDR3 protein is CASSLGETRTTEKLFF. The CDR3 DNA reads as TGTGCCAGCAGCTTGGGGGAGACAAGGACTACCGAAAAACTGTTTTTT.

J is TRBJ2-2 and V is TRBV13; 8 bases line up with TRBD1. Germline CDR1 is PRHDT and CDR2 is FYEKMQ (reference sequence). The CDR3 runs to 15 residues. After removal of 4 bases from V and 8 bases from J, the junction contained 9 bases not matched to a gene. DNA for the CDR3: TGTGCCAGCAGCTATCGGGACAGGTCGAAAGGGGAGCTGTTTTTT. Translated, it gives CASSYRDRSKGELFF.

The V gene is TRBV19, the J gene TRBJ1-2, with D possibly being TRBD1 (5 bases). In germline, CDR1 is LNHDA, CDR2 SQIVND (reference sequence). This CDR3 region has 12 residues. Trimming cost V 9 bases and J 3 bases, with 11 bases left between them. The CDR3 reads CARMGRYYGYTF. The CDR3 coding sequence is TGTGCCAGAATGGGACGATACTATGGCTACACCTTC.

V gene TRBV9 combines with J gene TRBJ2-2; TRBD1 agrees at 7 bases. This CDR3 has 15 amino acids. After removal of 0 bases from V and 4 bases from J, the junction contained 3 bases not matched to a gene. Looked up from germline, CDR1 is SGDLS and CDR2 is YYNGEE. CDR3 loop: CASSVGAGGTGELFF. In nucleotides, the CDR3 is TGTGCCAGCAGCGTAGGGGCAGGGGGCACCGGGGAGCTGTTTTTT. Looking up the rest from reference TRBV9 and TRBJ2-2 gives the full variable domain: DSGVTQTPKHLITATGQRVTLRCSPRSGDLSVYWYQQSLDQGLQFLIQYYNGEERAKGNILERFSAQQFPDLHSELNLSSLELGDSALYFCASSVGAGGTGELFFGEGSRLTVL.

This clone was recorded only once. Other nucleotide sequences from this sample produce the same CDR3. The DNA of the CDR3 is TGTGCCAGCAGTTACTCCGGGGACGGCTACACCTTC. This codes for CASSYSGDGYTF. The chain carries TRBV6-6 and TRBJ1-2; a weak D match, TRBD1 (5 bases). Germline CDR1 and CDR2: MNHNY and SVGAGI (reference sequence). With 0 bases removed from V and 8 bases from J, the gap between germline ends came to 7 bases. The CDR3 consists of 12 residues.

The gene calls are TRBV6-4 and TRBJ2-1; 8 bases line up with TRBD2. Germline values: CDR1 MRHNA, CDR2 SNTAGT. The CDR3 totals 15 residues. V shed 5 bases, J shed 0 bases, and the junction held 3 bases outside the gene matches. The CDR3 loop is CASSILAASYNEQFF. CDR3 DNA sequence: TGTGCCAGCAGTATACTAGCGGCCTCCTACAATGAGCAGTTCTTC.

The chain employs TRBV11-2 and TRBJ2-7; D unclear. Germline V CDR1 and CDR2: SGHAT, FQNNGV. The CDR3 loop spans 15 amino acids. Trimming took 5 bases from V and 2 from J, leaving 16 bases between them. This CDR3 is CASSPGVVAAYEQYF. In DNA, the CDR3 is TGTGCCAGCAGCCCTGGGGTCGTTGCCGCCTACGAGCAGTACTTC.

The chain combines TRBV9 with TRBJ1-2; 8 bases agree with TRBD1. The V segment lost 3 bases and the J segment 0 bases; nucleotides outside the gene matches: 4. The CDR3 is 15 residues long. Germline CDR1 is SGDLS and CDR2 is YYNGEE. CDR3 nucleotide sequence: TGTGCCAGCAGCGCCGGACAGGGAGCTAACTATGGCTACACCTTC. This codes for CASSAGQGANYGYTF.

V gene TRBV6-5 combines with J gene TRBJ1-2; 10 nucleotides align to TRBD1. CDR1 is MNHEY, CDR2 SVGAGI, per germline. With 7 bases clipped from V and 7 bases from J, the junction kept 9 bases outside the gene matches. There are 14 residues in the CDR3. CDR3 sequence: CASTSPGTGAGYTF. DNA of the CDR3: TGTGCCAGCACCTCGCCCGGGACAGGGGCTGGCTACACCTTC.

The chain carries TRBV10-2 and TRBJ2-3; D call uncertain. This CDR3 has 11 amino acids. V was shortened by 8 bases and J by 0 bases, with 3 bases between the two germline ends. Germline-derived CDR1 and CDR2 are WSHSY and SAAADI. The CDR3 nucleotides are TGCGCCAGCGGTAGCACAGATACGCAGTATTTT. Translated: CASGSTDTQYF.

The chain carries TRBV7-8 and TRBJ1-5; tentative D call: TRBD1 (6 bases). Trimming stripped 5 bases from V and 6 bases from J, with 17 bases between. This CDR3 comprises 15 residues. Per germline, CDR1 SGHVS and CDR2 FQNEAQ. The CDR3 loop is CASSDDTGSRQPQHF. CDR3 coding DNA: TGTGCCAGCAGCGATGACACAGGGTCCCGTCAGCCCCAGCATTTT.

The chain is built from TRBV7-8 and TRBJ2-7; D remains ambiguous. The V and J ends lost 1 base and 5 bases respectively, with 3 bases between them. The CDR3 runs to 11 residues. Germline-derived CDR1 and CDR2 are SGHVS and FQNEAQ. CDR3 in DNA: TGTGCCAGCAGCTTAGAAGACGAGCAGTACTTC. This translates into CASSLEDEQYF.

This chain links TRBV6-5 with TRBJ1-4; 8 nucleotides match TRBD1. The CDR3 contains 16 residues. Looked up from germline, CDR1 is MNHEY and CDR2 is SVGAGI. The V and J ends lost 0 bases and 8 bases, in that order; junction bases with no gene match: 8. This CDR3 reads CASSYSSGTGSEKLFF. The CDR3 coding sequence is TGTGCCAGCAGTTACTCTTCGGGGACAGGTTCCGAAAAACTGTTTTTT.